This section outlines one TCR beta chain sequence together with its context. These data originate in a study of blood T cell repertoires in COVID-19. The wider study: PBMCs, B-cell-depleted T cells, or T cells were the source of the cDNA or gDNA that made up the material.

The table came from immunoSEQ multiplex PCR; TCRdb's copy has only in-frame clones and leaves some out. The profile shows hundreds of thousands of clones, less than 90% of them singletons. V dropped 7 bases and J dropped 1; count of bases not matched to a gene: 9. Germline V lookup: CDR1 SGHTA, CDR2 FQGNSA. CDR3 length: 15 residues. This chain joins TRBV7-2 and TRBJ1-1; 7 bases map to TRBD1. The receptor was isolated from a young woman who had recovered from COVID-19. Source material: PBMCs or T cells enriched from blood (not recorded which). The CDR3: CASMGQQLPNTEAFF. The CDR3 bases are TGTGCCAGCATGGGACAGCAGCTTCCGAACACTGAAGCTTTCTTT.